These 20 T cell receptor beta chains originate from one sample sequenced in a study of control samples from healthy donors and cancer patients. TCRdb's table, derived via immunoSEQ multiplex PCR, lists solely in-frame clones and lacks some. Of about 220,000 clones detected, roughly 94% appear once; the ten largest clones hold roughly 1.6%. The sequencing sample was made of blood. The receptors here all came from a man aged 45 to 65 in good health.

The gene calls are TRBV3-1 (or the pseudogene TRBV3-2) and TRBJ1-6; 8 bases are a match to TRBD1. The CDR3 contains 14 residues. Trimming removed 6 bases from V and 6 bases from J; junction bases left unmatched: 4. CDR1 is LGHDT, CDR2 YNNKEL, per germline (reference sequence). The CDR3 is CASRRQGSNSPLHF. CDR3 coding DNA: TGTGCCAGCAGGAGACAGGGGTCTAATTCACCCCTCCACTTT.

The chain is built from TRBV6-5 and TRBJ2-1; D remains unclear. The CDR3 has 12 residues. Germline V gene data show CDR1 as MNHEY and CDR2 as SVGAGI. With 5 bases removed from V and 8 bases from J, the gap between germline ends came to 10 bases. The CDR3 DNA follows: TGTGCCAGCAGTATCCGGTTTGATGAGCAGTTCTTC. It encodes CASSIRFDEQFF.

The chain has TRBV10-3 and TRBJ2-1; D tentatively fits TRBD1 or TRBD2 (5 bases each). Germline V gives CDR1 ENHRY, CDR2 SYGVKD. This CDR3 is 16 amino acids long. Deletions cut 5 bases from V and 3 bases from J, with 17 bases between. The CDR3 nucleotides read TGTGCCATCAGTCCCCCCCTTGGGGGAAACTACAATGAGCAGTTCTTC. This translates into CAISPPLGGNYNEQFF.

This chain uses TRBV18 with TRBJ1-1, with 7 bases that match TRBD1. The CDR3 runs to 14 residues. V was pared by 3 bases and J by 0 bases, with 1 base of the junction left unmatched. Germline values: CDR1 KGHSH, CDR2 LQKENI. The CDR3 spells CASSPDRMNTEAFF. In nucleotides, the CDR3 is TGTGCCAGCTCACCGGACAGGATGAACACTGAAGCTTTCTTT.

V usage is TRBV10-3 and J usage is TRBJ1-2, with 7 bases fitting TRBD1. The germline V gene has CDR1 ENHRY and CDR2 SYGVKD. Unmatched junction bases numbered 9, after V lost 5 bases and J lost 3 bases. CDR3 length: 15 amino acids. The CDR3 region has the DNA TGTGCCATCAGTATCCGACAGGGAGCCGACTATGGCTACACCTTC. It yields the protein CAISIRQGADYGYTF.

This chain links TRBV11-3 with TRBJ2-2; 7 nucleotides match TRBD1. The CDR3 totals 14 residues. Per germline, CDR1 SGHNT and CDR2 YENEEA. Trimming removed 5 bases from V and 3 bases from J; junction bases left unmatched: 3. For the CDR3, the DNA is TGTGCCAGCAGCGCCGACAGGGACACCGGGGAGCTGTTTTTT. Protein: CASSADRDTGELFF. Looking up the rest from reference TRBV11-3 and TRBJ2-2 gives the full variable domain: EAGVVQSPRYKIIEKKQPVAFWCNPISGHNTLYWYLQNLGQGPELLIRYENEEAVDDSQLPKDRFSAERLKGVDSTLKIQPAELGDSAVYLCASSADRDTGELFFGEGSRLTVL.

J is TRBJ2-2 and V is TRBV6-2 or TRBV6-3; a possible D gene is TRBD2 (6 bases). The CDR3 contains 15 residues. Trimming removed 2 bases at V and 6 bases at J, with 13 bases between. Germline V gene lookup returns CDR1 MNHEY and CDR2 SVGEGT. CDR3 region: CASSYRRGEAGELFF. Here the CDR3 DNA reads TGTGCCAGCAGTTACCGGCGCGGGGAGGCCGGGGAGCTGTTTTTT.

This clone was detected once. V usage is TRBV3-1 (or the pseudogene TRBV3-2) and J usage is TRBJ1-4, with 10 nucleotides matching TRBD1. This CDR3 comprises 19 residues. CDR1 is LGHDT, CDR2 YNNKEL, per germline (reference sequence). V dropped 3 bases and J dropped 6; count of bases not matched to a gene: 16. This CDR3 is CASSHRAGQGRGFYEKLFF. The CDR3, as DNA: TGTGCCAGCAGCCACCGAGCGGGACAGGGGAGGGGGTTTTATGAAAAACTGTTTTTT.

The CDR3 DNA reads TGTGCCAGTATAAGAACGGGGGAGGGACAGGGGTACACTGAAGCTTTCTTT. Its protein is CASIRTGEGQGYTEAFF. The V call is TRBV19, the J call TRBJ1-1; TRBD1 matches at 10 bases. The germline CDR1 and CDR2 sequences are LNHDA and SQIVND (reference sequence). CDR3 length equals 17 residues. V shed 7 bases and J 3 bases; nucleotides not matched to a gene: 14.

The chain links TRBV27 to TRBJ1-1; TRBD1 might be the D (6 bases). CDR3 length: 15 residues. V dropped 6 bases and J dropped 4 bases, with 18 bases sitting between them. Germline V gene sequence: CDR1 MNHEY, CDR2 SMNVEV (reference sequence). CDR3 in DNA: TGTGCCAGCAGCTGGGGAGCAGGGGCGATCACTGAAGCTTTCTTT. Translating gives CASSWGAGAITEAFF.

With respect to this clone: One end of the junction does not line up with germline, which may come from a read error. DNA of the CDR3: TGTGCCAGCTCTCCACAGGGGGCGGCTTATGGCTACACCTTC. Its translation: CASSPQGAAYGYTF. The chain links TRBV18 to TRBJ1-2; TRBD1 aligns across 9 bases. The CDR3 loop spans 14 amino acids. Germline V gene data show CDR1 as KGHSH and CDR2 as LQKENI. The variable domain in full, completed from reference TRBV18 and TRBJ1-2, reads NAGVMQNPRHLVRRRGQEARLRCSPMKGHSHVYWYRQLPEEGLKFMVYLQKENIIDESGMPKERFSAEFPKEGPSILRIQQVVRGDSAAYFCASSPQGAAYGYTFGSGTRLTVV.

This chain connects TRBV7-9 to TRBJ2-7; TRBD1 or TRBD2 may be the D gene (5 bases each). CDR1 and CDR2 from the germline V gene are SEHNR and FQNEAQ (reference sequence). The ends were cut back, 5 bases at V and 2 bases at J, with 16 bases in the middle. This CDR3 has 15 residues. The CDR3: CASSLGGSAPYEQYF. The CDR3 nucleotides read TGTGCCAGCAGCCTTGGGGGTAGCGCGCCCTACGAGCAGTACTTC.

The chain uses TRBV28 and TRBJ1-5; possibly TRBD1 for D (5 bases). Germline V CDR1 and CDR2: MDHEN, SYDVKM. Trimming cost V 4 bases and J 4 bases, with 14 bases left between them. This CDR3 is built from 15 residues. The DNA for the CDR3 is TGTGCCAGCAGTTCCCCCATCGAGGGGAATCAGCCCCAGCATTTT. Its protein is CASSSPIEGNQPQHF.

CDR3 bases: TGTGCCAGCAGCTGGGCCCAAGGGGAGACCCAGTACTTC. Translation: CASSWAQGETQYF. This sequence joins TRBV5-4 and TRBJ2-5, with no clear D. The V end was cut by 3 bases, the J end by 5 bases, with 11 bases between. CDR3 length: 13 residues. Germline lookup yields CDR1 SGHNT and CDR2 YYREEE (reference sequence).

The chain employs TRBV5-1 and TRBJ2-1; the D gene could be TRBD1 or TRBD2 (5 bases each). The V gene's germline CDR1 is SGHRS and CDR2 YFSETQ. Trimming removed 0 bases from V and 4 bases from J, with 17 bases in between. The length of the CDR3 is 17 residues. This CDR3 reads CASSLGIGAQQYNEQFF. The CDR3, as DNA: TGCGCCAGCAGCTTGGGGATCGGGGCACAGCAGTACAATGAGCAGTTCTTC.

This chain uses TRBV19 with TRBJ1-3; D perhaps matches TRBD1 (5 bases). The ends were cut back, 3 bases at V and 0 bases at J, with 12 bases in the middle. This CDR3 spans 16 amino acids. CDR1 and CDR2 (germline): LNHDA, SQIVND (reference sequence). In DNA form, the CDR3 reads TGTGCCAGTAGTATCCTGGGGCCGTACTCTGGAAACACCATATATTTT. This translates into CASSILGPYSGNTIYF.

This clone was seen only once. Other DNA sequences in the same sample also yield this CDR3. This chain connects TRBV5-1 to TRBJ1-5; 7 bases match TRBD1. The CDR3 runs 14 residues. V was pared by 3 bases and J by 2 bases, with 2 bases of the junction left unmatched. Germline assignment: CDR1 SGHRS and CDR2 YFSETQ. The CDR3 sequence is CASSSTGGNQPQHF. DNA of the CDR3: TGCGCCAGCAGCTCTACAGGGGGCAATCAGCCCCAGCATTTT.

The chain has TRBV6-1 and TRBJ1-1, with D possibly TRBD1 on 5 matching bases. Germline CDR1 reads MNHNS; CDR2 reads SASEGT. Trimming stripped 3 bases from V and 8 bases from J, with 16 bases between. CDR3 length equals 14 residues. The CDR3 DNA follows: TGTGCCAGCAGTGAGTTCAGGGTCGAAATCGAAGCTTTCTTT. Its protein product is CASSEFRVEIEAFF.

The genes are TRBV29-1 and TRBJ2-3; 8 nucleotides match TRBD2. The germline CDR1 and CDR2 sequences are SQVTM and ANQGSEA. This CDR3 region has 14 residues. V was pared by 3 bases and J by 2 bases, with 4 bases of the junction left unmatched. The CDR3 loop reads CSVDGGADTDTQYF. CDR3 nucleotides: TGCAGCGTTGACGGGGGGGCCGACACAGATACGCAGTATTTT.

This clone came up once. The chain uses TRBV3-1 (or the pseudogene TRBV3-2) and TRBJ1-1; D uncertain. CDR3 length: 15 amino acids. Between the trimmed V and J ends, which lost 2 bases and 4 bases, there was a span of 14 bases. CDR1 LGHDT and CDR2 YNNKEL come from the germline V gene (reference sequence). DNA of the CDR3: TGTGCCAGCAGCCAACCTCCAATCGGGAGCACTGAAGCTTTCTTT. Translation: CASSQPPIGSTEAFF.